This T cell receptor beta chain is from a study of CD8+ T cells in alopecia areata. Study as a whole: Those receiving the skin were approximately 7-11-week-old female C3H/HeJ mice, whose grafts came from approximately 6-12-month-old C3H/HeJ donors with spontaneous alopecia. Study observations and caveats: Researchers reported that TCR sharing among patients proved less clear than in mice, possibly HLA-linked.

There are 13 residues in the CDR3. Germline CDR1 is NNHNN and CDR2 is SYGAGS (reference sequence). Regarding this clone: Its specificity is unknown. Gene names refer to mouse genes. The CDR3 extends 4 residues past the end of the read, so its final part is completed from the germline J gene.

TCR sequencing used cDNA made by reverse transcription of extracted RNA. Sequenced by immunoSEQ multiplex PCR; TCRdb stores in-frame clones only, minus some. The sample includes 290,000 or so clones, none of them occurring once. Cells pooled from cutaneous lymph nodes were sorted on CD4, CD8alpha, NKG2D, NKG2ACE and other markers. The sequence came from a C3H/HeJ mouse with alopecia areata. MHC haplotype of the strain: H2-k. This chain links TRBV13-2 with TRBJ2-4, with D maybe TRBD1 (6 bases). The sequenced sample was CD4+ T cells sorted from a lymph node. CDR3 loop: CASGDPGENTLYF. Partial CDR3 DNA: TGTGCCAGCGGTGACCCAGGGGAAAAC.